The 7 T cell receptor beta chains listed next were all sequenced from one sample in a study of CD8+ T cells in alopecia areata. Extracted RNA was reverse transcribed, and the resulting cDNA served as sequencing template. TCRdb keeps only in-frame clones here, not all; method: immunoSEQ multiplex PCR. The sample has some 110,000 clones; less than 80% are singletons. Sequencing input: CD4+ T cells sorted from blood. These receptors were obtained from a human donor in good health.

The chain employs TRBV7-2 and TRBJ1-6, with D maybe TRBD1 (6 bases). This CDR3 contains 14 residues. CDR1 and CDR2 (germline): SGHTA, FQGNSA. Trimming removed 5 bases at V and 9 bases at J, with 14 bases between. DNA of the CDR3: TGTGCCAGCAGCCCCGCGGGGGGCCGTTCACCCCTCCACTTT. This translates into CASSPAGGRSPLHF. Complete variable domain (other parts from reference TRBV7-2 and TRBJ1-6): GAGVSQSPSNKVTEKGKDVELRCDPISGHTALYWYRQSLGQGLEFLIYFQGNSAPDKSGLPSDRFSAERTGGSVSTLTIQRTQQEDSAVYLCASSPAGGRSPLHFGNGTRLTVT.

In this sample, this clone turned up a few times. The J gene is TRBJ2-2, the V gene TRBV6-6; D possibly corresponds to TRBD2 (5 bases). The V and J ends lost 6 bases and 7 bases respectively, with 18 bases between them. CDR1 and CDR2 (germline): MNHNY, SVGAGI (reference sequence). This CDR3 is built from 15 residues. The CDR3 DNA reads as TGTGCCAGCAGCCAGATGGGTCGGGGTAGCGGGGAGCTGTTTTTT. Translated, it gives CASSQMGRGSGELFF.

The V gene is TRBV6-5, the J gene TRBJ2-7, with 11 bases matching TRBD2. The CDR3 has 15 amino acids. The germline V gene has CDR1 MNHEY and CDR2 SVGAGI. J was trimmed by 0 bases and V by 5 bases; bases with no gene match: 3. CDR3 bases: TGTGCCAGCAGTAAGACTAGCGGGGTCTCCTACGAGCAGTACTTC. Translating it yields CASSKTSGVSYEQYF.

The gene calls are TRBV7-2 and TRBJ2-5, with D unresolved. Germline V gives CDR1 SGHTA, CDR2 FQGNSA. V lost 7 bases and J 4 bases, leaving 16 bases between the germline ends. The CDR3 runs to 14 residues. The CDR3, as DNA: TGTGCCAGCATACTTACGACCCTCGGAGAGACCCAGTACTTC. Residues: CASILTTLGETQYF.

CDR3 nucleotide sequence: TGTGCCTGGATGGGCGACTACGAGCAGTACTTC. This translates into CAWMGDYEQYF. The chain joins TRBV30 to TRBJ2-7; D is ambiguous. V lost 4 bases and J lost 3, with 7 bases in between. Germline CDR1 is GTSNPN and CDR2 is SVGIG (reference sequence). The CDR3 consists of 11 residues.

For the CDR3, the DNA is TGTGCCAGCAGTGAGGTCGCAACTAATGAAAAACTGTTTTTT. It codes for CASSEVATNEKLFF. The chain recombines TRBV6-6 with TRBJ1-4; D is uncertain. Looked up from germline, CDR1 is MNHNY and CDR2 is SVGAGI (reference sequence). This CDR3 has 14 residues. With 5 bases removed from V and 0 bases from J, the gap between germline ends came to 7 bases.

The chain joins TRBV2 to TRBJ1-5; D is ambiguous. CDR1 is SNHLY, CDR2 FYNNEI, per germline. V gave up 8 bases and J gave up 4 bases, with 12 bases separating them. The CDR3 covers 13 residues. This CDR3 reads CASARVENQPQHF. In nucleotides, the CDR3 is TGTGCCAGCGCTCGGGTTGAAAATCAGCCCCAGCATTTT. Full variable domain (missing parts from reference TRBV2 and TRBJ1-5): EPEVTQTPSHQVTQMGQEVILRCVPISNHLYFYWYRQILGQKVEFLVSFYNNEISEKSEIFDDQFSVERPDGSNFTLKIRSTKLEDSAMYFCASARVENQPQHFGDGTRLSIL.